The 23 T cell receptor beta chains listed next were all sequenced from one sample in a study of shared clonotypes between healthy human individuals (dated by TCRdb to about 2020). Libraries were made using the immunoSEQ multiplex PCR assay. The clones in this table, taken by TCRdb from immuneACCESS, are in-frame only. Not every clone is retained; where verified, under half of the shortfall comes from an unresolved V gene, and the cause of the rest is unknown. A total of about 480,000 clones appear in this sample, around 74% of them only once. 10% to 15% of the sample is in the top ten clones. The sample consisted of PBMCs. The receptors derive from a woman aged 40 to 50 in good health. Some clones in this sample may be carry-over from other donors' samples.

The chain couples TRBV28 to TRBJ2-1; 7 nucleotides line up with TRBD2. V dropped 8 bases and J dropped 8; count of bases not matched to a gene: 15. The CDR3 consists of 15 residues. Germline assignment: CDR1 MDHEN and CDR2 SYDVKM. CDR3 in amino acids: CASLRRELMDDEQFF. CDR3 coding DNA: TGTGCCAGCCTTAGGCGGGAGTTAATGGATGATGAGCAGTTCTTC.

This sequence joins TRBV28 and TRBJ1-2, with 7 bases matching TRBD1. The V gene's germline CDR1 is MDHEN and CDR2 SYDVKM. The CDR3 spans 14 residues. V dropped 6 bases and J dropped 4; count of bases not matched to a gene: 8. CDR3 DNA sequence: TGTGCCAGCAGGGTCTACAGGGACAGCTATGGCTACACCTTC. Its translation: CASRVYRDSYGYTF.

The genes are TRBV6-1 and TRBJ2-7, with 11 bases matching TRBD2. The V gene's germline CDR1 is MNHNS and CDR2 SASEGT. V lost 0 bases and J lost 3; bases outside the gene matches: 7. The CDR3 totals 17 residues. The CDR3 DNA is TGTGCCAGCAGTGAAGCCCTGACTAGCGGGGAGTTCTACGAGCAGTACTTC. Amino acids: CASSEALTSGEFYEQYF.

The rearrangement uses TRBV10-3 and TRBJ2-7, with 11 bases fitting TRBD2. The V segment lost 10 bases and the J segment 4 bases; nucleotides outside the gene matches: 3. From germline, CDR1 is ENHRY and CDR2 SYGVKD. This CDR3 region has 12 residues. The CDR3 here is CATPSGGYEQYF. CDR3 bases: TGTGCCACCCCTAGCGGGGGGTACGAGCAGTACTTC.

The chain couples TRBV28 to TRBJ2-7, with D perhaps TRBD2 (5 bases). The germline V gene has CDR1 MDHEN and CDR2 SYDVKM. The CDR3 extends over 13 amino acids. V was shortened by 10 bases and J by 7 bases, with 20 bases between the two germline ends. The CDR3 reads CATLKGDTGEQYF. CDR3 sequence (DNA): TGTGCCACCTTAAAGGGAGACACGGGAGAGCAGTACTTC.

This clone has just a few counts. Here the CDR3 DNA reads TGTGCCAGCAGCCCCAGCGGGAGGACCTACAATGAGCAGTTCTTC. Its translation: CASSPSGRTYNEQFF. The chain combines TRBV7-8 with TRBJ2-1; 9 nucleotides align to TRBD2. From germline, CDR1 is SGHVS and CDR2 FQNEAQ. With 5 bases clipped from V and 2 bases from J, the junction kept 4 bases outside the gene matches. The CDR3 runs 15 residues.

This clone was counted between two and nine times. The chain is built from TRBV7-2 and TRBJ1-3; 8 bases are a match to TRBD1. The CDR3 has 16 residues. V lost 5 bases to trimming and J lost 4 bases; unmatched junction nucleotides: 10. Germline V CDR1 and CDR2: SGHTA, FQGNSA. The CDR3 spells CASSPRRDRLGNTIYF. The CDR3 nucleotides read TGTGCCAGCAGCCCAAGACGGGACAGGCTGGGAAACACCATATATTTT.

About this clone: Other DNA variants within this sample encode the same CDR3. This chain joins TRBV7-3 and TRBJ2-2; 8 bases map to TRBD2. Germline V lookup: CDR1 SGHTA, CDR2 FQGTGA. This CDR3 is built from 13 residues. V dropped 4 bases and J dropped 7; count of bases not matched to a gene: 2. Here the CDR3 reads CASSSRGGGELFF. The CDR3 DNA sequence: TGTGCCAGCAGCTCCCGGGGGGGCGGGGAGCTGTTTTTT.

Turning to this clone: Within the sample, other DNA sequences also encode this same CDR3. The rearrangement joins TRBV7-9 to TRBJ2-7; D perhaps matches TRBD1 (5 bases). The CDR3 totals 12 residues. Germline V gene data show CDR1 as SEHNR and CDR2 as FQNEAQ (reference sequence). Trimming stripped 3 bases from V and 3 bases from J, with 6 bases between. CDR3 sequence reads: CASSLQGYEQYF. The DNA of the CDR3 is TGTGCCAGCAGCTTGCAGGGCTACGAGCAGTACTTC.

The chain employs TRBV7-3 and TRBJ2-2; perhaps TRBD1 as D (6 bases). V lost 3 bases, J lost 1 base, and 6 bases lay in between. Germline assignment: CDR1 SGHTA and CDR2 FQGTGA. The CDR3 is made up of 14 amino acids. The CDR3 DNA reads as TGTGCCAGCAGCTTGGACAGGAACACCGGGGAGCTGTTTTTT. Encoded protein: CASSLDRNTGELFF.

This chain joins TRBV7-9 and TRBJ2-1, with 9 bases fitting TRBD2. CDR1 SEHNR and CDR2 FQNEAQ come from the germline V gene (reference sequence). The CDR3 sequence is 16 residues long. V gave up 3 bases and J gave up 4 bases; unmatched junction bases: 7. CDR3 amino acids: CASSFRLAGTYNEQFF. The CDR3 DNA is TGTGCCAGCAGCTTTAGGCTAGCGGGGACATACAATGAGCAGTTCTTC.

The V gene is TRBV19, the J gene TRBJ2-5; D is possibly TRBD1 (6 bases). V was clipped by 5 bases and J by 1 base, with 14 bases between them. CDR3 length: 15 residues. The germline gives CDR1 LNHDA, CDR2 SQIVND (reference sequence). In DNA form, the CDR3 reads TGTGCCAGTAGTCGACAGGCGCTACCCCAAGAGACCCAGTACTTC. This codes for CASSRQALPQETQYF.

The chain recombines TRBV6-5 with TRBJ1-1, with no clear D. The V end was cut by 5 bases, the J end by 1 base, with 14 bases between. CDR3 length: 15 residues. Looked up from germline, CDR1 is MNHEY and CDR2 is SVGAGI. CDR3 residues: CASSAPLTGNTEAFF. The CDR3 DNA is TGTGCCAGCAGTGCTCCTCTCACTGGGAACACTGAAGCTTTCTTT.

The genes are TRBV2 and TRBJ1-1; D not resolved. The ends were cut back, 7 bases at V and 1 base at J, with 10 bases in the middle. The germline V gene encodes CDR1 SNHLY and CDR2 FYNNEI. The length of the CDR3 is 13 residues. CDR3 nucleotide sequence: TGTGCCAGCAAGCTAACAAGGAACACTGAAGCTTTCTTT. This gives the protein CASKLTRNTEAFF.

CDR3 loop: CASTPGGRTYEQYF. CDR3 DNA sequence: TGTGCCAGCACCCCAGGTGGGAGAACCTACGAGCAGTACTTC. J is TRBJ2-7 and V is TRBV28; D is possibly TRBD2 (5 bases). Looked up from germline, CDR1 is MDHEN and CDR2 is SYDVKM. V lost 7 bases, J lost 2 bases, and 15 bases lay in between. The CDR3 runs to 14 residues.

This clone was observed many times. The V gene is TRBV6-4, the J gene TRBJ2-1, with D maybe TRBD1 (5 bases). CDR3 length equals 16 residues. The ends were cut back, 0 bases at V and 8 bases at J, with 17 bases in the middle. The germline gives CDR1 MRHNA, CDR2 SNTAGT. CDR3: CASSDSKGRDLDEQFF. The CDR3 DNA sequence: TGTGCCAGCAGTGACTCGAAGGGGCGAGATCTCGATGAGCAGTTCTTC.

This clone was picked up a small number of times. Other DNA sequences within the sample encode an identical CDR3. The gene calls are TRBV19 and TRBJ2-2; unclear D gene. V lost 1 base and J 1 base, leaving 4 bases between the germline ends. Germline CDR1 is LNHDA and CDR2 is SQIVND (reference sequence). The length of the CDR3 is 14 residues. DNA for the CDR3: TGTGCCAGTAGTATAGTCGTGAACACCGGGGAGCTGTTTTTT. This gives the protein CASSIVVNTGELFF. Drawing the rest from reference TRBV19 and TRBJ2-2, the complete variable domain is DGGITQSPKYLFRKEGQNVTLSCEQNLNHDAMYWYRQDPGQGLRLIYYSQIVNDFQKGDIAEGYSVSREKKESFPLTVTSAQKNPTAFYLCASSIVVNTGELFFGEGSRLTVL.

V is TRBV15 and J is TRBJ2-4; no definite D call. The CDR3 has 14 residues. Germline V gene sequence: CDR1 LNHNV, CDR2 YYDKDF (reference sequence). V gave up 1 base and J gave up 3 bases, with 7 bases separating them. CDR3 coding DNA: TGTGCCACCAGCAGAGTGGGGTTCAAAAACATTCAGTACTTC. Protein product: CATSRVGFKNIQYF.

V gene TRBV7-2 combines with J gene TRBJ2-1, with 10 bases matching TRBD2. This CDR3 has 15 amino acids. Per germline, CDR1 SGHTA and CDR2 FQGNSA. After removal of 3 bases from V and 8 bases from J, the junction contained 7 bases not matched to a gene. CDR3 loop: CASSLQGSGGDEQFF. In nucleotides, the CDR3 is TGTGCCAGCAGCTTGCAGGGAAGCGGGGGGGATGAGCAGTTCTTC.

This rearrangement joins TRBV6-5 to TRBJ2-1, with TRBD2 identical over 10 bases. The CDR3 totals 16 residues. Germline V gives CDR1 MNHEY, CDR2 SVGAGI. The trim removed 1 base at V and 3 bases at J, leaving 3 bases unmatched. CDR3 sequence reads: CASSYYPSGSYNEQFF. For the CDR3, the DNA is TGTGCCAGCAGTTACTACCCTAGCGGGAGCTACAATGAGCAGTTCTTC.

The gene calls are TRBV18 and TRBJ2-4; D is unclear. This CDR3 has 16 residues. V was cut by 3 bases and J by 0 bases, with 12 bases left in between. In germline, CDR1 is KGHSH, CDR2 LQKENI. The CDR3 is CASSPVGLPAKNIQYF. CDR3 in DNA: TGTGCCAGCTCACCGGTCGGTCTCCCAGCCAAAAACATTCAGTACTTC.

This clone appeared a single time. This rearrangement joins TRBV18 to TRBJ1-5; D may be TRBD1 (5 bases). Germline V lookup: CDR1 KGHSH, CDR2 LQKENI. CDR3 length: 17 amino acids. Trimming removed 1 base at V and 4 bases at J, with 17 bases between. CDR3 in amino acids: CASSPQGIRALNQPQHF. The CDR3 DNA reads as TGTGCCAGCTCACCACAGGGGATTCGGGCCCTTAATCAGCCCCAGCATTTT.

The chain is built from TRBV5-1 and TRBJ2-3; 8 bases are a match to TRBD2. Germline CDR1 is SGHRS and CDR2 is YFSETQ. Trimming at V came to 1 base and at J to 0 bases, leaving 4 bases not matched to a gene. The CDR3 consists of 16 residues. Here the CDR3 DNA reads TGCGCCAGCAGCTTGCGACTAGCGAGTAGCACAGATACGCAGTATTTT. Amino acids: CASSLRLASSTDTQYF.